This TCR beta chain comes out of a study of T cell clonotyping in hematopoietic cell transplantation. Findings and caveats of the study: Pathologically expanded recipient clonotypes increased progressively from day 30 to day 180 as diversity fell. CD4 and CD8 repertoire contributions could not be separated without sorting.

Sequencing was performed with immunoSEQ multiplex PCR; in TCRdb, only in-frame clones are kept and a portion is missing. The sample lists some 9,400 clones, about 80% occurring once. Germline V gene data show CDR1 as SGHVS and CDR2 as FNYEAQ. The CDR3 is made up of 14 amino acids. Losses at the gene ends were 1 base for V and 3 bases for J; bases not matched to a gene: 2. About this clone: Antigen unknown.

The genes are TRBV7-6 and TRBJ2-7, with 8 bases fitting TRBD1. Sequenced material: PBMCs, taken 180 days after allogeneic stem cell transplant. This clonotype was obtained from a male patient aged 40-50 years who had an allogeneic stem cell transplant from a related donor, so the T cells may come from the graft donor. Some clones in this sample may be carry-over from other donors' samples. CDR3 in DNA: TGTGCCAGCAGCTTAGACAGGGGGGACTACGAGCAGTACTTC. It yields the protein CASSLDRGDYEQYF.